The 16 T cell receptor beta chains presented below share a single source sample, sequenced in a study of T cell clonotyping in hematopoietic cell transplantation. The assay was immunoSEQ multiplex PCR, and TCRdb's table has in-frame clones only and misses some. The profile shows fewer than 45,000 clones, 75% to 90% of them singletons. Sequencing was done on a sample of peripheral blood mononuclear cells. The receptors were gathered from a woman between 35 and 50 years old in good health. Some clones in this sample may be carry-over from other donors' samples.

There are a few counts of this clone. The chain joins TRBV9 to TRBJ1-4, with 9 bases fitting TRBD1. Trimming at V came to 0 bases and at J to 3 bases, leaving 6 bases not matched to a gene. The CDR3 sequence is 17 residues long. Per the germline V gene, CDR1 is SGDLS and CDR2 is YYNGEE. The CDR3 loop reads CASSVGQGVGANEKLFF. In nucleotides, the CDR3 is TGTGCCAGCAGCGTAGGACAGGGGGTTGGGGCTAATGAAAAACTGTTTTTT.

This chain uses TRBV7-9 with TRBJ1-4; D unresolved. V dropped 4 bases and J dropped 4 bases, with 7 bases sitting between them. The CDR3 covers 13 residues. Germline assignment: CDR1 SEHNR and CDR2 FQNEAQ (reference sequence). Here the CDR3 DNA reads TGTGCCAGCAGCTGGCGGGATAATGAAAAACTGTTTTTT. It is translated as CASSWRDNEKLFF. Together with reference TRBV7-9 and TRBJ1-4, the CDR3 gives the full variable domain: DTGVSQNPRHKITKRGQNVTFRCDPISEHNRLYWYRQTLGQGPEFLTYFQNEAQLEKSRLLSDRFSAERPKGSFSTLEIQRTEQGDSAMYLCASSWRDNEKLFFGSGTQLSVL.

This clone has a handful of counts. The chain links TRBV6-6 to TRBJ1-2; D may be TRBD1 (5 bases). Trimming left V 7 bases short and J 8 bases short, with 14 bases between. Germline assignment: CDR1 MNHNY and CDR2 SVGAGI (reference sequence). The CDR3 loop spans 12 amino acids. The CDR3 region is CASNSGREGYTF. CDR3 in DNA: TGTGCCAGCAATTCGGGCAGGGAGGGCTACACCTTC.

This chain connects TRBV30 to TRBJ2-1; weak D call: TRBD2 (5 bases). Trimming took 2 bases from V and 10 from J, leaving 9 bases between them. This CDR3 is 11 amino acids long. Looked up from germline, CDR1 is GTSNPN and CDR2 is SVGIG (reference sequence). As DNA, the CDR3 is TGTGCCTGGAGTAAACCGGGGGAGCAGTTCTTC. This sequence encodes CAWSKPGEQFF.

The count of this clone is one. The V call is TRBV7-2, the J call TRBJ2-1; tentatively, D is TRBD2 (5 bases). The CDR3 has 15 amino acids. The V gene's germline CDR1 is SGHTA and CDR2 FQGNSA. Trimming took off 5 bases at V and 0 bases at J, with 11 bases between the two ends. The CDR3 loop is CASSKEGSSYNEQFF. DNA for the CDR3: TGTGCCAGCAGCAAAGAAGGGAGCTCCTACAATGAGCAGTTCTTC.

This chain links TRBV14 with TRBJ1-2; possible D gene TRBD1, 5 bases. V lost 0 bases and J 5 bases, leaving 13 bases between the germline ends. The length of the CDR3 is 15 residues. Germline CDR1 is SGHDN and CDR2 is FVKESK. CDR3 in amino acids: CASSQDHRGYYGYTF. CDR3 DNA sequence: TGTGCCAGCAGCCAAGATCATCGGGGGTATTATGGCTACACCTTC.

The rearrangement joins TRBV7-9 to TRBJ2-7, with a weak D call TRBD2 (6 bases). Germline CDR1 reads SEHNR; CDR2 reads FQNEAQ (reference sequence). Between the trimmed V and J ends, which lost 2 bases and 12 bases, there was a span of 14 bases. This CDR3 contains 12 residues. This CDR3 is CASSLSIRDWYF. The CDR3 DNA follows: TGTGCCAGCAGCTTATCCATCCGGGACTGGTACTTC.

This clone showed up just a few times. The CDR3 DNA reads TGTGCCAGCAGCGTAGTGGGTGAGCAGTTCTTC. Amino acids: CASSVVGEQFF. The chain recombines TRBV9 with TRBJ2-1; no firm D call. CDR3 length: 11 residues. Germline lookup yields CDR1 SGDLS and CDR2 YYNGEE. V gave up 0 bases and J gave up 9 bases, with 4 bases separating them.

A single count supports this clone. The chain has TRBV10-3 and TRBJ2-1; 16 nucleotides align to TRBD2. CDR1 and CDR2 from the germline V gene are ENHRY and SYGVKD. The V segment lost 6 bases and the J segment 7 bases; nucleotides outside the gene matches: 3. This CDR3 has 15 amino acids. CDR3 amino acids: CAISGGLAGGNEQFF. DNA of the CDR3: TGTGCCATCAGCGGGGGACTAGCGGGAGGGAATGAGCAGTTCTTC.

By sample share, this clone is medium-sized. The chain links TRBV7-3 to TRBJ2-7, with D hard to call. The germline V gene has CDR1 SGHTA and CDR2 FQGTGA. The CDR3 length is 13 residues. V was pared by 1 base and J by 5 bases, with 9 bases between. The CDR3 coding sequence is TGTGCCAGCAGCTTAAATCCGTCCGACGAGCAGTACTTC. It encodes CASSLNPSDEQYF.

This chain uses TRBV6-1 with TRBJ2-1, with no clear D. CDR3 length equals 11 residues. Trimming took off 3 bases at V and 7 bases at J, with 4 bases between the two ends. Germline V gives CDR1 MNHNS, CDR2 SASEGT. For the CDR3, the DNA is TGTGCCAGCAGTGATCTAAATGAGCAGTTCTTC. This codes for CASSDLNEQFF.

This clone came up once. The chain carries TRBV7-3 and TRBJ2-3; 8 bases match TRBD2. V was clipped by 5 bases and J by 5 bases; unmatched bases: 15. CDR3 length equals 17 residues. Germline V lookup: CDR1 SGHTA, CDR2 FQGTGA. This CDR3 is CASSTFLLAARGDTQYF. The CDR3 DNA sequence: TGTGCCAGCAGCACCTTTCTACTAGCGGCGAGGGGAGATACGCAGTATTTT.

The chain links TRBV4-2 to TRBJ1-1; D is possibly TRBD1 (5 bases). The CDR3 has 11 residues. Germline V lookup: CDR1 LGHNA, CDR2 YNFKEQ. V was pared by 3 bases and J by 9 bases, with 8 bases between. The chain's CDR3 is CASSQQGKAFF. The CDR3 nucleotides are TGTGCCAGCAGCCAGCAGGGAAAAGCTTTCTTT.

The genes are TRBV10-3 and TRBJ2-2; D is perhaps TRBD2 (6 bases). The CDR3 spans 18 residues. CDR1 is ENHRY, CDR2 SYGVKD, per germline. V lost 7 bases and J lost 0, with 21 bases in between. CDR3 amino acids: CAITSRRVGPANTGELFF. The DNA for the CDR3 is TGTGCCATCACAAGTCGGAGGGTGGGACCCGCGAACACCGGGGAGCTGTTTTTT.

The chain links TRBV6-5 to TRBJ1-5; D gene uncertain. The CDR3 totals 13 residues. The ends were cut back, 8 bases at V and 4 bases at J, with 12 bases in the middle. Germline values: CDR1 MNHEY, CDR2 SVGAGI. The chain's CDR3 is CASGRQQNQPQHF. CDR3 in DNA: TGTGCCAGCGGGCGACAACAGAATCAGCCCCAGCATTTT.

The V and J genes are TRBV2 and TRBJ2-7, with 12 bases identical to TRBD2. Per germline, CDR1 SNHLY and CDR2 FYNNEI. V trimming: 6 bases; J trimming: 2 bases; junction bases outside the gene matches: 2. The CDR3 is 14 residues long. The CDR3 nucleotides read TGTGCCAGCAGCGGACTAGCGGGACCCTACGAGCAGTACTTC. It codes for CASSGLAGPYEQYF.